This T cell receptor beta chain stems from a study of CD8+ T cells in alopecia areata. CDR3 size: 13 residues. Per germline, CDR1 SNHLY and CDR2 FYNNEI. The trim removed 7 bases at V and 6 bases at J, leaving 5 bases unmatched. RNA extraction and reverse transcription yielded cDNA as sequencing template. The protocol was immunoSEQ multiplex PCR, while the TCRdb copy is restricted to in-frame clones and leaves out a portion. The table records a few hundred thousand clones, under 60% of them present only once. Treatment specified: oral pan-JAK inhibitor, 5-10 mg twice daily. The specimen was CD4+ T cells sorted from blood, collected at week 4, from a patient treated with tofacitinib. This receptor was obtained from a human donor with alopecia areata. The chain is built from TRBV2 and TRBJ1-2, with 10 bases that match TRBD1. The CDR3 sequence is CASIQDRGNGYTF. The CDR3 coding sequence is TGTGCCAGCATTCAGGACAGGGGGAATGGCTACACCTTC.